The 22 T cell receptor beta chains listed next were all sequenced from one sample in a study of early T cells in non-severe SARS-CoV-2 infection. TCRdb itself ran the 5' RACE reads through MiXCR, one entry per CDR3 protein. The sample holds over 50,000 distinct CDR3 sequences, less than 14% seen once. The source material was whole blood. The receptors derive from an adult who was a healthcare worker with PCR-confirmed SARS-CoV-2 infection or an uninfected control (not recorded which).

This clonotype was seen more than once but under ten times. V gene TRBV4-3 combines with J gene TRBJ2-3, with 8 bases identical to TRBD2. Looked up from germline, CDR1 is LGHNA and CDR2 is YSLEER. The length of the CDR3 is 15 residues. J was trimmed by 5 bases and V by 0 bases; bases with no gene match: 4. CDR3 in DNA: TGCGCCAGCAGCCAAGAAGGGGCGGGGGGAGATACGCAGTATTTT. Its translation is CASSQEGAGGDTQYF.

This clonotype showed up many times. This rearrangement joins TRBV11-2 to TRBJ2-1; tentative D call: TRBD2 (6 bases). The CDR3 totals 13 residues. V was pared by 5 bases and J by 6 bases, with 11 bases between. CDR1 and CDR2 from the germline V gene are SGHAT and FQNNGV. CDR3 loop: CASSSRDSNEQFF. The CDR3 coding sequence is TGTGCCAGCAGCAGCCGGGACTCCAATGAGCAGTTCTTC.

There are many counts of this clonotype. The chain has TRBV5-8 and TRBJ2-1; D may be TRBD2 (5 bases). The length of the CDR3 is 14 residues. Deletions cut 4 bases from V and 14 bases from J, with 22 bases between. Germline CDR1 reads SGHTS; CDR2 reads YDEGEE. Here the CDR3 DNA reads TGTGCCAGCAGCGGGCGGGTTGTCTCAATGAAGGAGTTCTTC. Amino acid sequence: CASSGRVVSMKEFF.

This chain joins TRBV29-1 and TRBJ2-3, with D possibly TRBD2 on 9 matching bases. The CDR3 consists of 17 residues. Germline V gene lookup returns CDR1 SQVTM and CDR2 ANQGSEA. For the CDR3, the DNA is TGCGCGAGGACAGGGAAGGCGGGGGGGCTGAGCACAGATACGCAGTATTTT. It yields the protein CARTGKAGGLSTDTQYF.

This clonotype was picked up many times. The chain combines TRBV9 with TRBJ1-3, with TRBD1 matching over 7 bases. V shed 4 bases, J shed 0 bases, and the junction held 4 bases outside the gene matches. This CDR3 has 15 amino acids. CDR1 SGDLS and CDR2 YYNGEE come from the germline V gene. The CDR3 region has the DNA TGTGCCAGCAGCCCGGGACAGTACTCTGGAAACACCATATATTTT. Encoded protein: CASSPGQYSGNTIYF.

A single count supports this clonotype. CDR3: CASSLESSSYEQYF. The CDR3 DNA follows: TGTGCCAGCAGCTTGGAAAGTAGCTCCTACGAGCAGTACTTC. The chain has TRBV5-4 and TRBJ2-7, with D uncertain. V was cut by 0 bases and J by 0 bases, with 7 bases left in between. Germline CDR1 and CDR2: SGHNT and YYREEE (reference sequence). This CDR3 spans 14 amino acids.

The sample holds a few counts of this clonotype. The J gene is TRBJ2-3, the V gene TRBV9; no clear D gene. Trimming left V 0 bases short and J 4 bases short, with 9 bases between. The germline V gene has CDR1 SGDLS and CDR2 YYNGEE. CDR3 length: 14 amino acids. CDR3: CASSVEGRSDTQYF. The CDR3 DNA is TGTGCCAGCAGCGTAGAAGGCCGATCAGATACGCAGTATTTT.

The rearrangement uses TRBV7-2 and TRBJ2-3; 9 nucleotides align to TRBD2. The CDR3 has 16 residues. Germline trimming cut 1 base from V and 2 bases from J; bases unmatched to any gene: 4. Germline V CDR1 and CDR2: SGHTA, FQGNSA. The CDR3 nucleotides are TGTGCCAGCAGCTTAGGGCTAGCGGGAAACACAGATACGCAGTATTTT. Residues: CASSLGLAGNTDTQYF.

The V and J genes are TRBV7-2 and TRBJ1-2; the D is unclear. The CDR3 has 12 amino acids. Germline V gives CDR1 SGHTA, CDR2 FQGNSA. Trimming removed 6 bases at V and 5 bases at J, with 10 bases between. The CDR3 here is CASSLRLYGYTF. The CDR3 region has the DNA TGTGCCAGCAGTCTCCGGTTGTATGGCTACACCTTC.

This clonotype was counted a few times. Relative to the germline gene, one junction end is altered; a read error may explain this. The rearrangement uses TRBV7-9 and TRBJ1-1; 9 nucleotides match TRBD1. The CDR3 loop spans 12 amino acids. Germline-derived CDR1 and CDR2 are SEHNR and FQNEAQ (reference sequence). Here the CDR3 DNA reads TGTGCCAGCAGCTTAGGGGACAGGGAAGTTTTCTTT. Its translation is CASSLGDREVFF.

This clonotype has just a few counts. This rearrangement joins TRBV4-2 to TRBJ1-5; unclear D gene. V was trimmed by 0 bases and J by 5 bases, leaving 14 bases between them. The germline V gene encodes CDR1 LGHNA and CDR2 YNFKEQ. The CDR3 consists of 16 residues. The CDR3 protein is CASSQDIRGVDQPQHF. The CDR3 DNA is TGTGCCAGCAGCCAAGATATTCGCGGGGTGGATCAGCCCCAGCATTTT.

This clonotype occurred many times. The V and J genes are TRBV6-5 and TRBJ1-5, with D unclear. The ends were cut back, 5 bases at V and 2 bases at J, with 13 bases in the middle. This CDR3 has 15 residues. Germline V lookup: CDR1 MNHEY, CDR2 SVGAGI. The CDR3 nucleotides are TGTGCCAGCAGTCTGACGGTGGTCGGCAATCAGCCCCAGCATTTT. It encodes CASSLTVVGNQPQHF.

J is TRBJ1-5 and V is TRBV7-2; perhaps TRBD1 as D (5 bases). Germline V gives CDR1 SGHTA, CDR2 FQGNSA. V gave up 4 bases and J gave up 5 bases, with 15 bases separating them. The CDR3 loop spans 15 amino acids. The chain's CDR3 is CASSSDDRIYQPQHF. For the CDR3, the DNA is TGTGCCAGCAGCTCGGACGACAGAATCTATCAGCCCCAGCATTTT.

In this sample, this clonotype turned up a few times. V gene TRBV5-1 combines with J gene TRBJ2-7; maybe TRBD2 (5 bases). The V end was cut by 2 bases, the J end by 2 bases, with 11 bases between. In germline, CDR1 is SGHRS, CDR2 YFSETQ. This CDR3 contains 14 residues. The CDR3 is CASSFGTGTYEQYF. The DNA of the CDR3 is TGCGCCAGCAGCTTTGGTACGGGGACCTACGAGCAGTACTTC.

The CDR3 DNA follows: TGTGCCAGCAGCTTCCAGCGGGGCCCCTACGAGCAGTACTTC. It encodes CASSFQRGPYEQYF. The V and J genes are TRBV11-2 and TRBJ2-7, with 7 bases aligning to TRBD2. CDR3 size: 14 residues. With V trimmed by 3 bases and J by 2 bases, 4 bases remained unmatched. Germline CDR1 is SGHAT and CDR2 is FQNNGV.

Only a few counts were recorded for this clonotype. V is TRBV18 and J is TRBJ2-2, with D hard to call. The CDR3 is made up of 14 amino acids. The germline gives CDR1 KGHSH, CDR2 LQKENI. The ends were cut back, 4 bases at V and 2 bases at J, with 8 bases in the middle. The CDR3 reads CASSRPSNTGELFF. The CDR3 nucleotides read TGTGCCAGCTCACGTCCGTCAAACACCGGGGAGCTGTTTTTT.

There are a few counts of this clonotype. At one of its ends the junction is not consistent with the germline gene, which may arise from a read error. The chain couples TRBV10-3 to TRBJ1-1; D possibly corresponds to TRBD1 (5 bases). This CDR3 comprises 11 residues. Per the germline V gene, CDR1 is ENHRY and CDR2 is SYGVKD. The CDR3 DNA reads as TGCGCTACCCAGGGGAACACTGAAGCTTTCTTT. Translated: CATQGNTEAFF.

This clonotype was counted only a few times. The chain links TRBV12-3 or TRBV12-4 to TRBJ1-6, with 8 bases matching TRBD1. Trimming removed 6 bases from V and 10 bases from J; junction bases left unmatched: 14. The CDR3 is 16 residues long. CDR3 in amino acids: CASSQGTGGGISPLHF. The CDR3, as DNA: TGTGCCAGCAGCCAGGGGACAGGAGGCGGGATCTCACCCCTCCACTTT.

This clonotype was seen at least ten times. The chain combines TRBV29-1 with TRBJ2-5, with 14 bases identical to TRBD2. The CDR3 has 13 amino acids. V shed 7 bases and J 5 bases; nucleotides not matched to a gene: 3. Germline V gene sequence: CDR1 SQVTM, CDR2 ANQGSEA. This CDR3 is CSGLAGGRETQYF. CDR3 nucleotide sequence: TGCAGCGGACTAGCGGGGGGGCGGGAGACCCAGTACTTC.

The table lists this clonotype with many counts. The germline gene is not matched at one end of the junction; a read error may be the cause. The chain couples TRBV30 to TRBJ2-1, with D tentatively TRBD1 (5 bases). Germline CDR1 and CDR2: GTSNPN and SVGIG (reference sequence). There are 10 residues in the CDR3. The CDR3 loop reads CAWSGTSPLF. As DNA, the CDR3 is TGTGCCTGGAGTGGGACAAGCCCACTCTTC.

A few counts support this clonotype. V is TRBV9 and J is TRBJ1-1, with D possibly matching TRBD1 (5 bases). The CDR3 is made up of 14 amino acids. V was pared by 4 bases and J by 3 bases, with 13 bases between. Germline lookup yields CDR1 SGDLS and CDR2 YYNGEE. CDR3 nucleotides: TGTGCCAGCAGCCGGGACCGCTGGGACACTGAAGCTTTCTTT. Its translation is CASSRDRWDTEAFF.

This clonotype was detected ten times or more. The V call is TRBV4-3, the J call TRBJ2-3; 7 nucleotides line up with TRBD1. Germline trimming cut 3 bases from V and 0 bases from J; bases unmatched to any gene: 6. The CDR3 contains 16 residues. Germline CDR1 reads LGHNA; CDR2 reads YSLEER. For the CDR3, the DNA is TGCGCCAGCAGCCATAACAGGGGATCTAGCACAGATACGCAGTATTTT. This gives the protein CASSHNRGSSTDTQYF.